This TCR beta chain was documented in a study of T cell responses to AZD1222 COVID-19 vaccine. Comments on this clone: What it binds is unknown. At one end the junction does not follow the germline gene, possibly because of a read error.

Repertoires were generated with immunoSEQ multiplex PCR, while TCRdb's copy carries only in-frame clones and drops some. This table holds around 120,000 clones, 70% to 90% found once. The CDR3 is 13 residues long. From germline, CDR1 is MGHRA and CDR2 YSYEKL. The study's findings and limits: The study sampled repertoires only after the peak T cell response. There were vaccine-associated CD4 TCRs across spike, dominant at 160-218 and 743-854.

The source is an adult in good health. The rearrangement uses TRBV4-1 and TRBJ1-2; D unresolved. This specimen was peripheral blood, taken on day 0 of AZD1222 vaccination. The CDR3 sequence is CASSQEEGRPLSF. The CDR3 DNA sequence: TGCGCCAGCAGCCAAGAGGAAGGCAGGCCCCTTTCCTTC.